This TCR beta chain was found in a study of cytomegalovirus exposure and HLA in healthy donors. Findings and limits, study-wide: Cytomegalovirus status, reportedly, was diagnosed with high specificity and sensitivity by the classifier. Based on reports, TCR beta sequences accurately predicted HLA-A and HLA-B alleles for most subjects. Sequencing depth roughly uniform across donors was assumed in presence/absence analyses. The only immune exposure information that was available was CMV serostatus.

Use of 60 Vbeta and 13 Jbeta primers characterized the PCR. Clones were sequenced by immunoSEQ multiplex PCR, and TCRdb holds only the in-frame ones, with some missing. The sample holds around 170,000 clones, around 80% seen once. The V gene's germline CDR1 is MNHNS and CDR2 SASEGT. The CDR3 sequence is 15 residues long. V lost 5 bases to trimming and J lost 0 bases; unmatched junction nucleotides: 4. A remark on this clone: Its antigen is currently unknown.

The source of this sequence is a woman in her fifties or sixties in good health and CMV-seropositive. Material: PBMCs. The rearrangement uses TRBV6-1 and TRBJ2-7, with 10 nucleotides matching TRBD1. The CDR3 here is CASSSRTGGSYEQYF. The CDR3 bases are TGTGCCAGCAGTTCGCGGACAGGGGGCTCCTACGAGCAGTACTTC.